This T cell receptor beta chain was sequenced for a study of OX40 agonist ivuxolimab in advanced cancers. In the study overall: The costimulatory receptor OX40 (CD134) was targeted by ivuxolimab, a fully human IgG2 agonistic monoclonal antibody. Intravenous ivuxolimab was administered to patients every 2 weeks at six dose levels: 0.01, 0.1, 0.3, 1.5, 3 and 10 mg/kg. Of the 50 to 55 dose-escalation patients, hepatocellular carcinoma was present in around 19, melanoma in roughly 15, renal cell carcinoma in 9 and head and neck cancer in 9. The dose-escalation cohort was roughly 83% male with a mean age of approximately 60 years, ranging from about 23 to 85. Prior anti-PD-1, anti-PD-L1 or anti-CTLA-4 therapy was permitted, and about 40% of dose-escalation patients had received checkpoint inhibitors. Three dose-escalation patients achieved partial responses, one with hepatocellular carcinoma and two with cutaneous melanoma. The purpose of peripheral TCRbeta sequencing was to test whether ivuxolimab changed TCR sequence diversity and led to clonal T-cell expansion. The paper covers the monotherapy dose-escalation part of the phase I ivuxolimab trial, which included N of about 50 patients. The paper's findings and limits, for the study overall: Low levels of normalized T-cell clonal expansion were also seen in some nonresponding patients. At doses of 0.1 to 3.0 mg/kg, clonal expansion of both CD4+ and CD8+ T cells in blood was seen between baseline and week 6. After ivuxolimab, more expanded clones were found on average in CD8+ T cells than in CD4+ T cells. The antigen specificity of the clonally expanded peripheral T cells was not determined. In partial responders in the 0.1-3.0 mg/kg groups, normalized peripheral clonal expansion was found to be among the lowest, especially among CD8+ T cells.

With respect to this clone: It lacks a known antigen. Per-base qualities were not stored, and no clone one base away is much larger.

At the junction V is shortened by 3 bases and J by 4 bases, with 10 bases in between. There are 14 amino acids in the CDR3, from cysteine to phenylalanine inclusive. Only CDR3 DNA is held: 42 bases, read in frame from base 1. CDR1 and CDR2, looked up from the germline V gene, are SGHTA and FQGNSA. For sequencing of the TCRbeta CDR3 region, genomic DNA was extracted from the sorted cells. The immunoSEQ Assay was used for sequencing of TCRbeta CDR3 regions. Imported from immuneACCESS, the table was reduced by TCRdb to in-frame sequences with V and J called. These copies leave out some clones; in studies compared against another copy, an unresolved V gene accounts for under half, and the cause of the remainder is not known. This sample comprises tens of thousands of clones, about 88% of them detected only once. The biggest ten clones account for roughly 1.1% of the sample. Patients with a history of autoimmune disease or receiving systemic immunosuppression were excluded from the trial. Peripheral blood for TCR sequencing was collected from all dose cohorts at baseline, on cycle 4 day 1, and on cycle 7 day 1. Samples were obtained from an open-label, multicenter, first-in-human phase I dose-escalation trial of ivuxolimab. Adults with locally advanced or metastatic head and neck squamous cell, hepatocellular, melanoma or renal cell carcinoma were enrolled in the trial. Before TCR sequencing, CD4+ and CD8+ T cells were separately sorted from peripheral blood.

The clonotype was recovered from an adult with an advanced solid tumor such as melanoma, head and neck, liver or kidney cancer. Sequencing was performed on CD4+ or CD8+ T cells sorted from blood, taken in a trial of the OX40 agonist ivuxolimab. The V gene is TRBV7-2 and the J gene is TRBJ1-5; a confident D gene designation cannot be given. The CDR3 reads CASSLNGPNQPQHF. Read as DNA, the sequence is TGTGCCAGCAGCTTGAACGGCCCTAATCAGCCCCAGCATTTT.